The T cell receptor beta chain described here comes from a study of CD8 T cells in Susac syndrome. Study outcomes and limitations: The TCR sequencing and HLA analysis in the study involved a relatively small number of individuals, as the study acknowledged.

The authors negatively isolated CD8+ and CD4+ T cells and FACS-enriched TEMRA cells. In regard to this clonotype: The antigen is unknown.

Roughly 0.5 to 1 ug RNA was reverse transcribed with random hexamers. Multiplex immunoSEQ PCR targeted 54 Vbeta and 13 Jbeta TCR beta segments. TCRdb reprocessed the immunoSEQ multiplex PCR reads via MiXCR and lists one record per CDR3 protein. The table shows under 200,000 distinct CDR3 sequences, with about 96% occurring only once. Unmatched junction bases numbered 19, after V lost 8 bases and J lost 4 bases. The germline CDR1 and CDR2 sequences are SQVTM and ANQGSEA. The CDR3 consists of 16 residues. This sequence joins TRBV29-1 and TRBJ1-2, with 7 bases aligning to TRBD1. Sequenced material: CD4+ T cells from PBMCs. This clonotype was obtained from a human donor with Susac syndrome. The CDR3 sequence: CSIQIGTGAFSYGYTF. CDR3 nucleotide sequence: TGCAGCATCCAAATAGGAACAGGGGCCTTCTCCTATGGCTACACCTTC.